These T cell receptor beta chains were read from a single sample in a study of T cells in Graves' hyperthyroidism and ophthalmopathy. TCRdb reprocessed the multiplex PCR reads with MiXCR, giving one entry per CDR3 protein. The table records 400,000 to 550,000 distinct CDR3 sequences, approximately 15% of them present only once. The material sequenced was blood. The receptor source for this set is a young woman with Graves' hyperthyroidism. The CDR3 runs from the conserved cysteine through the conserved F or W. The D gene is left open where the match is weak. For some rows the clone size is stated as once, few or many, or as a class when expanded; others skip it.

clone_size	d_call	v_call	j_call	cdr3_length	cdr3_aa	cdr3_nt
-	TRBD2	TRBV19	TRBJ2-7	17	CASTPRWRLAGTYEQYF	TGTGCCAGTACCCCCCGCTGGAGACTAGCGGGGACCTACGAGCAGTACTTC
-	-	TRBV7-3	TRBJ2-7	16	CASSFFSLFCSYEQYF	TGTGCCAGCAGCTTCTTCTCTCTATTTTGTTCCTACGAGCAGTACTTC
many	-	TRBV30	TRBJ1-1	13	CAWSVGVSTEAFF	TGTGCCTGGAGTGTAGGGGTCAGCACTGAAGCTTTCTTT
-	-	TRBV15	TRBJ1-5	14	CATRVGVTDQPQHF	TGTGCCACCAGGGTGGGGGTGACGGATCAGCCCCAGCATTTT
few	-	TRBV20-1	TRBJ2-1	16	CSVKSPPGEDYNEQFF	TGCAGTGTCAAGAGCCCCCCCGGGGAAGACTACAATGAGCAGTTCTTC
-	-	TRBV7-9	TRBJ2-3	17	CASNQGGVATPTDPQYF	TGTGCCAGCAATCAAGGCGGAGTCGCAACCCCCACAGATCCGCAGTATTTT
few	-	TRBV25-1	TRBJ1-2	13	CASSRLAGYGYTF	TGTGCCAGCAGCCGCCTGGCGGGGTATGGCTACACCTTC
once	TRBD2	TRBV24-1	TRBJ2-1	18	CATGTPTSGPTLYNEQFF	TGTGCCACCGGGACCCCGACTAGCGGGCCTACCCTCTACAATGAGCAGTTCTTC
many	-	TRBV11-2	TRBJ1-1	13	CASAAESSTEAFF	TGTGCCAGCGCGGCGGAATCGAGCACTGAAGCTTTCTTT
many	-	TRBV12-3/TRBV12-4	TRBJ1-1	14	CASSLIRANTEAFF	TGTGCCAGCAGTTTAATCCGGGCGAACACTGAAGCTTTCTTT
many	-	TRBV5-1	TRBJ2-3	14	CASSLPRSTDTQYF	TGCGCCAGCAGCCTACCGCGGAGCACAGATACGCAGTATTTT
-	TRBD2	TRBV20-1	TRBJ2-1	18	CSANPPVAGISSYNEQFF	TGCAGTGCTAACCCCCCGGTAGCGGGGATTAGCTCCTACAATGAGCAGTTCTTC
-	-	TRBV5-1	TRBJ2-2	14	CASSLGIDTGELFF	TGCGCCAGCAGCTTGGGTATAGACACCGGGGAGCTGTTTTTT
-	-	TRBV20-1	TRBJ1-1	15	CSARGGTLGNTEAFF	TGCAGTGCTAGAGGAGGGACGCTTGGAAACACTGAAGCTTTCTTT
many	-	TRBV20-1	TRBJ2-5	12	CSARPQGETQYF	TGCAGTGCCCGACCCCAGGGGGAGACCCAGTACTTC
many	TRBD2	TRBV12-3/TRBV12-4	TRBJ2-1	15	CASSLGAGSYNEQFF	TGTGCCAGCAGTTTAGGAGCGGGGTCCTACAATGAGCAGTTCTTC
-	-	TRBV19	TRBJ1-5	15	CASSIWGGPNQPQHF	TGTGCCAGTAGTATATGGGGGGGCCCCAATCAGCCCCAGCATTTT
many	-	TRBV18	TRBJ1-1	14	CASSPPGGNTEAFF	TGTGCCAGCTCACCACCAGGAGGGAACACTGAAGCTTTCTTT
-	-	TRBV24-1	TRBJ2-3	13	CATSDLTGDTQYF	TGTGCCACCAGTGACCTGACTGGAGATACGCAGTATTTT
-	TRBD2	TRBV20-1	TRBJ2-1	17	CSAKGPSGSGRKNEQFF	TGCAGTGCTAAAGGACCATCGGGTAGCGGGAGGAAGAATGAGCAGTTCTTC
-	-	TRBV6-1	TRBJ2-7	12	CASNGFSYEQYF	TGTGCCAGCAACGGGTTCTCCTACGAGCAGTACTTC
-	-	TRBV2	TRBJ2-3	16	CASRGLSSSGTDTQYF	TGTGCCAGCAGGGGCCTTTCTAGCTCCGGCACAGATACGCAGTATTTT
many	-	TRBV6-6	TRBJ1-5	14	CASSYDGLQEPQHF	TGTGCCAGCAGTTACGACGGACTTCAGGAGCCCCAGCATTTT
many	-	TRBV12-3/TRBV12-4	TRBJ2-5	14	CASRPVGGGETQYF	TGTGCCAGCCGCCCGGTGGGGGGAGGAGAGACCCAGTACTTC
many	-	TRBV6-1	TRBJ1-5	14	CASSDWSSNQPQHF	TGTGCCAGCAGTGATTGGTCAAGCAATCAGCCCCAGCATTTT
many	-	TRBV7-9	TRBJ2-2	14	CASSFRDNTGELFF	TGTGCCAGCAGCTTTCGGGACAACACCGGGGAGCTGTTTTTT
many	TRBD1	TRBV2	TRBJ1-2	14	CASSSTGANYGYTF	TGTGCCAGCAGTTCCACAGGGGCTAACTATGGCTACACCTTC